The T cell receptor (beta chain) under discussion was sequenced for a study of beta chain features in type 1 diabetes. Expressed TCRB transcripts were sequenced after all isolated RNA was converted to cDNA. Sequenced by immunoSEQ multiplex PCR; TCRdb stores in-frame clones only, minus some. This sample has about 150,000 clones, with around 8% found just once. The V gene's germline CDR1 is LNHDA and CDR2 SQIVND (reference sequence). V lost 6 bases, J lost 8 bases, and 20 bases lay in between. The CDR3 is 15 residues long. The clonotype originates from a man aged 18 to 29 in good health. V is TRBV19 and J is TRBJ2-4, with D possibly matching TRBD1 (6 bases). Input material: central memory CD4+ T cells from blood. This CDR3 is CASRTRDIPGDIQYF. CDR3 in DNA: TGTGCCAGTAGGACCCGGGACATCCCCGGGGACATTCAGTACTTC.